This is a list of T cell receptor beta chains from one sample in a study of blood T cell repertoires in COVID-19. Sequencing was performed with immunoSEQ multiplex PCR; in TCRdb, only in-frame clones are kept and a portion is missing. This sample has some 300,000 clones; 90% occur once, and the top ten carry about 4.5%. The source material was PBMCs or T cells enriched from blood (not recorded which). The receptors shown here come from a woman aged 18-35 years with acute COVID-19. Each CDR3 is given with its conserved first and last residue. The D gene is left open where the match is weak. Clone size is stated in some rows and not others, as once, few, many or a class when expanded.

v_call	d_call	clone_size	j_call	cdr3_aa	cdr3_nt
TRBV28	NA	NA	TRBJ1-6	CASSPGSLSVSNSPLHF	TGTGCCAGCAGTCCTGGCAGTCTCTCCGTATCTAATTCACCCCTCCACTTT
TRBV6-5	NA	NA	TRBJ2-3	CASKETGTDTQYF	TGTGCCTCCAAGGAGACCGGCACAGATACGCAGTATTTT
TRBV5-1	NA	NA	TRBJ1-4	CASSAGGEKLFF	TGCGCCAGCAGCGCCGGAGGGGAAAAACTGTTTTTT
TRBV3-1/TRBV3-2	TRBD2	NA	TRBJ2-7	CASSQEMGGESYEQYF	TGTGCCAGCAGCCAAGAGATGGGAGGGGAATCCTACGAGCAGTACTTC
TRBV9	TRBD1	few	TRBJ2-5	CASSVGATGSPQQETQYF	TGTGCCAGCAGCGTAGGAGCGACAGGGTCCCCTCAACAAGAGACCCAGTACTTC
TRBV27	TRBD2	NA	TRBJ2-1	CASTRSGTSSNEQFF	TGTGCCAGCACGCGCTCCGGGACTAGCTCAAATGAGCAGTTCTTC
TRBV11-2	NA	NA	TRBJ1-1	CASSLEYTPEAFF	TGTGCCAGCAGCTTAGAGTATACACCTGAAGCTTTCTTT
TRBV2	TRBD2	NA	TRBJ2-3	CASMRPGWTAVAGLSTDTQYF	TGTGCCAGCATGAGACCAGGGTGGACGGCAGTAGCGGGACTCAGCACAGATACGCAGTATTTT
TRBV21-1	NA	NA	TRBJ1-4	CASSKVGAGAGDEKLFF	NA
TRBV7-9	TRBD2	NA	TRBJ2-6	CASGRLAGGHGSGANVLTF	TGTGCCAGCGGACGTTTGGCGGGAGGGCATGGCTCTGGGGCCAACGTCCTGACTTTC
TRBV18	NA	NA	TRBJ1-5	CASSKGVTGNQPQHF	TGTGCCAGCTCAAAGGGGGTCACGGGCAATCAGCCCCAGCATTTT
TRBV10-3	TRBD2	NA	TRBJ2-3	CAISGGDQRTDTQYF	TGTGCCATCAGCGGGGGGGACCAGCGCACAGATACGCAGTATTTT
TRBV5-1	NA	NA	TRBJ1-2	CASSRGETVDGYTF	TGCGCCAGCAGCAGGGGCGAGACGGTGGATGGCTACACCTTC
TRBV28	TRBD2	NA	TRBJ2-3	CASSPELAGPDTQYF	TGTGCCAGCAGTCCGGAACTAGCGGGACCAGATACGCAGTATTTT
TRBV5-5	NA	NA	TRBJ2-7	CASSNFDTFEQYF	TGTGCCAGCAGCAATTTCGACACTTTCGAGCAGTACTTC
TRBV28	TRBD1	NA	TRBJ2-6	CASSSGTGHSRANVLTF	TGTGCCAGCAGTTCCGGGACAGGTCACTCTCGGGCCAACGTCCTGACTTTC
TRBV23-1	TRBD1	NA	TRBJ1-1	CASRRQGRITEAFF	TGCGCCAGCAGACGACAGGGCAGGATCACTGAAGCTTTCTTT
TRBV28	TRBD1	NA	TRBJ1-5	CASSSRQGGQPQHF	TGTGCCAGCAGTTCCCGACAGGGAGGACAGCCCCAGCATTTT
TRBV9	NA	once	TRBJ1-1	CASSVVVGANTEAFF	TGTGCCAGCAGCGTAGTTGTGGGGGCGAACACTGAAGCTTTCTTT
TRBV27	NA	NA	TRBJ2-2	CASRRSGDTGELFF	TGTGCCAGCAGACGCTCAGGGGACACCGGGGAGCTGTTTTTT
TRBV13	NA	NA	TRBJ1-2	CATASGGNGYTF	TGTGCCACCGCGTCGGGGGGTAATGGCTACACCTTC
TRBV18	TRBD2	NA	TRBJ2-7	CASSPQAPGGISEQYF	TGTGCCAGCTCACCACAGGCCCCGGGAGGGATCTCCGAGCAGTACTTC
TRBV7-2	TRBD2	NA	TRBJ2-1	CASSFGTGLAGAYNEQFF	TGTGCCAGCAGCTTTGGAACCGGACTAGCGGGAGCATACAATGAGCAGTTCTTC
TRBV4-1	NA	few	TRBJ2-3	CASSQEGGPSTDTQYF	TGCGCCAGCAGCCAAGAAGGTGGGCCTAGCACAGATACGCAGTATTTT
TRBV28	NA	NA	TRBJ1-2	CASNPRNPYGYTF	TGTGCCAGCAATCCGCGAAACCCCTATGGCTACACCTTC
TRBV28	TRBD1	NA	TRBJ2-2	CASKDRTNTGELFF	TGTGCCAGCAAGGACAGGACGAACACCGGGGAGCTGTTTTTT
TRBV19	TRBD2	NA	TRBJ2-3	CASSMGEGLRQYF	TGTGCCAGTAGTATGGGGGAGGGCCTCCGGCAGTATTTT
TRBV6-5	TRBD2	NA	TRBJ2-7	CASTRAGVVEQYF	TGTGCCAGCACGCGGGCGGGAGTGGTCGAGCAGTACTTC
TRBV2	TRBD2	NA	TRBJ2-7	CASTRGVAGVLYEQYF	TGTGCCAGCACCAGGGGGGTAGCGGGAGTCCTTTACGAGCAGTACTTC
TRBV5-1	TRBD1	few	TRBJ1-5	CASSPEGGGNQPQHF	TGCGCCAGCAGCCCGGAAGGGGGCGGAAATCAGCCCCAGCATTTT
TRBV28	TRBD1	NA	TRBJ1-2	CASSSPTGGARGYTF	TGTGCCAGCAGTTCCCCGACAGGGGGCGCGAGGGGCTACACCTTC
TRBV2	NA	NA	TRBJ1-6	CASKGAGDSPLHF	TGTGCCAGCAAAGGGGCAGGGGATTCACCCCTCCACTTT